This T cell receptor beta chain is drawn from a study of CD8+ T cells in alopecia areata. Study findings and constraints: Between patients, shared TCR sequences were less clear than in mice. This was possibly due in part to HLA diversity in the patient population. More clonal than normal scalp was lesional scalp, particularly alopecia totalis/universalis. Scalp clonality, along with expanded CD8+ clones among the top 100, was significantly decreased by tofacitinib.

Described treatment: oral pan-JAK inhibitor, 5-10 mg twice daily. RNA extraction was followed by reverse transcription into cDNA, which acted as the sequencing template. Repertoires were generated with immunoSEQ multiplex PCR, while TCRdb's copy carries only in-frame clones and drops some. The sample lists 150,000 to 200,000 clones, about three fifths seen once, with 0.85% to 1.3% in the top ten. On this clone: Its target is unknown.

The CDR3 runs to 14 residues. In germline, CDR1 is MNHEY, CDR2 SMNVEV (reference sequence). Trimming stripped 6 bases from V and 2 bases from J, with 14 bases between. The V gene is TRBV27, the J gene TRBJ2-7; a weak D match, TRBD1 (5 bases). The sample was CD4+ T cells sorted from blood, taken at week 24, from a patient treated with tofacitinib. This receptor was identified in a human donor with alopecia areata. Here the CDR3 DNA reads TGTGCCAGCAGCGCGGCAGGGATACCCTACGAGCAGTACTTC. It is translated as CASSAAGIPYEQYF.